What follows are 24 T cell receptor beta chains derived from one specimen sequenced in a study of vaccination and CD4 T cells after COVID-19. Their antigens are not known. Regarding treatment: roughly 11-day PBMC culture with coronavirus spike peptide pools or control peptides (ViraFEST assay). With the Oncomine TCR Beta short-read assay, DNA from cultured CD4+ T cells was sequenced. Via MiXCR, TCRdb re-called the PCR reads, giving one row per CDR3 protein. The sample contains some 9,600 distinct CDR3 sequences, approximately 57% of which appear only once. The sequenced sample was CD4+ T cells from blood, cultured in vitro. These receptors originate from a human donor who had recovered from COVID-19.

V is TRBV27 and J is TRBJ2-1, with D unclear. The CDR3 has 13 residues. V was trimmed by 2 bases and J by 5 bases, leaving 7 bases between them. Germline V gene sequence: CDR1 MNHEY, CDR2 SMNVEV (reference sequence). The CDR3 loop reads CASSLEFNNEQFF. The CDR3 DNA reads TGTGCCAGCAGTTTAGAGTTCAACAATGAGCAGTTCTTC.

V usage is TRBV6-1 and J usage is TRBJ1-5, with D unresolved. Germline V gene lookup returns CDR1 MNHNS and CDR2 SASEGT. The CDR3 has 13 residues. Trimming removed 9 bases at V and 5 bases at J, with 14 bases between. The CDR3 DNA reads TGTGCCAGGTCCGCGGGCCCGGATCAGCCCCAGCATTTT. This sequence encodes CARSAGPDQPQHF.

The CDR3 bases are TGTGCCAGCAGCCCCATAGCGGGAGAGTCCTACAATGAGCAGTTCTTC. Translating gives CASSPIAGESYNEQFF. The V call is TRBV7-9, the J call TRBJ2-1; the match to TRBD2 covers 9 bases. This CDR3 is 16 amino acids long. CDR1 is SEHNR and CDR2 is FQNEAQ in the germline V gene (reference sequence). Trimming at V came to 5 bases and at J to 1 base, leaving 6 bases not matched to a gene.

This chain connects TRBV7-8 to TRBJ2-7; D is possibly TRBD1 (5 bases). This CDR3 has 14 residues. Trimming removed 5 bases at V and 5 bases at J, with 16 bases between. Germline loops: CDR1 SGHVS, CDR2 FQNEAQ. CDR3: CASSPRRTSNEQYF. The CDR3 bases are TGTGCCAGCAGCCCCCGCAGGACATCCAACGAGCAGTACTTC.

V and J are TRBV20-1 and TRBJ1-3; TRBD1 might be the D (6 bases). CDR3 length: 14 amino acids. Germline V gene sequence: CDR1 DFQATT, CDR2 SNEGSKA (reference sequence). The ends were cut back, 5 bases at V and 4 bases at J, with 15 bases in the middle. CDR3 in amino acids: CSAVHRVAGNTIYF. The CDR3 DNA reads as TGCAGTGCTGTACACAGGGTGGCGGGAAACACCATATATTTT.

The V gene is TRBV10-2, the J gene TRBJ2-7; 7 bases agree with TRBD1. The CDR3 runs 15 residues. Germline V gene data show CDR1 as WSHSY and CDR2 as SAAADI. Germline trimming cut 7 bases from V and 4 bases from J; bases unmatched to any gene: 13. The CDR3 region is CASNSGRDSSYEQYF. CDR3 bases: TGCGCCAGCAATTCAGGCCGGGACAGTTCTTACGAGCAGTACTTC.

This rearrangement joins TRBV20-1 to TRBJ1-5; D unclear. Looked up from germline, CDR1 is DFQATT and CDR2 is SNEGSKA (reference sequence). CDR3 length: 13 residues. The V gene lost 2 bases and the J gene lost 1 base, with 6 bases spanning the gap. The CDR3 coding sequence is TGCAGTGCTAGACAGGCAAGCAATCAGCCCCAGCATTTT. Protein sequence: CSARQASNQPQHF.

This clonotype was picked up a small number of times. The rearrangement joins TRBV7-8 to TRBJ2-2; D remains unclear. V lost 6 bases and J lost 5, with 16 bases in between. This CDR3 spans 15 amino acids. Germline CDR1 reads SGHVS; CDR2 reads FQNEAQ. This CDR3 is CASRTPAAITGELFF. CDR3 nucleotide sequence: TGTGCCAGCAGGACCCCCGCGGCCATAACCGGGGAGCTGTTTTTT.

The rearrangement joins TRBV20-1 to TRBJ2-5; the match to TRBD1 covers 9 bases. CDR3 length equals 15 residues. Per germline, CDR1 DFQATT and CDR2 SNEGSKA (reference sequence). The J segment lost 4 bases and the V segment lost 0 bases, leaving 6 bases of the junction unmatched. The CDR3 protein is CSARDLTGGGETQYF. The CDR3 region has the DNA TGCAGTGCTAGAGATCTTACAGGGGGCGGAGAGACCCAGTACTTC.

The chain combines TRBV18 with TRBJ2-7; D unresolved. V lost 3 bases and J lost 3, with 6 bases in between. The CDR3 is 12 amino acids. Germline V CDR1 and CDR2: KGHSH, LQKENI. Here the CDR3 DNA reads TGTGCCAGCTCACCTCAAATCTACGAGCAGTACTTC. Its protein product is CASSPQIYEQYF. The full variable domain, with the rest looked up from reference TRBV18 and TRBJ2-7, is NAGVMQNPRHLVRRRGQEARLRCSPMKGHSHVYWYRQLPEEGLKFMVYLQKENIIDESGMPKERFSAEFPKEGPSILRIQQVVRGDSAAYFCASSPQIYEQYFGPGTRLTVT.

J is TRBJ1-5 and V is TRBV19; D is unresolved. The V and J ends lost 7 bases and 6 bases respectively, with 13 bases between them. CDR3 size: 13 residues. The germline CDR1 and CDR2 sequences are LNHDA and SQIVND (reference sequence). The CDR3 DNA sequence: TGTGCCAGTACTTCAGAGGCCAGTCAGCCCCAGCATTTT. It yields the protein CASTSEASQPQHF.

The J gene is TRBJ2-3, the V gene TRBV20-1, with 7 bases fitting TRBD2. Germline CDR1 DFQATT, CDR2 SNEGSKA (reference sequence). The CDR3 spans 16 residues. The CDR3 nucleotides are TGCAGCAAAACCACCGGGGGGATGGGAGGCACAGATACGCAGTATTTT. This translates into CSKTTGGMGGTDTQYF.

This rearrangement joins TRBV2 to TRBJ2-1; tentatively, D is TRBD1 (6 bases). Trimming pared 1 base from V and 1 base from J, leaving 8 bases between. The CDR3 is 15 amino acids. In germline, CDR1 is SNHLY, CDR2 FYNNEI. The DNA for the CDR3 is TGTGCCAGCAGTGAAGGAGGGGGATCCTACAATGAGCAGTTCTTC. It encodes CASSEGGGSYNEQFF.

The chain employs TRBV24-1 and TRBJ2-1, with TRBD1 identical over 8 bases. Germline V gene data show CDR1 as KGHDR and CDR2 as SFDVKD. The J segment lost 7 bases and the V segment lost 3 bases, leaving 13 bases of the junction unmatched. The CDR3 contains 17 residues. The CDR3 loop is CATSDGQGQSTANEQFF. Written as DNA, the CDR3 is TGTGCCACCAGTGATGGACAGGGTCAATCTACAGCGAATGAGCAGTTCTTC.

The rearrangement joins TRBV7-9 to TRBJ1-1; unclear D gene. CDR3 length: 14 amino acids. The ends were cut back, 5 bases at V and 4 bases at J, with 14 bases in the middle. Germline V lookup: CDR1 SEHNR, CDR2 FQNEAQ (reference sequence). The CDR3 coding sequence is TGTGCCAGCAGCCGACCCGGGGTAGGCACTGAAGCTTTCTTT. The encoded protein is CASSRPGVGTEAFF. The full variable domain, its missing parts supplied by reference TRBV7-9 and TRBJ1-1, is DTGVSQNPRHKITKRGQNVTFRCDPISEHNRLYWYRQTLGQGPEFLTYFQNEAQLEKSRLLSDRFSAERPKGSFSTLEIQRTEQGDSAMYLCASSRPGVGTEAFFGQGTRLTVV.

J is TRBJ2-3 and V is TRBV7-8, with TRBD1 as a possible D gene (6 bases). The CDR3 runs to 13 residues. V was trimmed by 5 bases and J by 4 bases, leaving 10 bases between them. Germline V lookup: CDR1 SGHVS, CDR2 FQNEAQ. The CDR3 DNA is TGTGCCAGCAGCGTGCAGGGGCCAGATACGCAGTATTTT. Translating gives CASSVQGPDTQYF.

V gene TRBV15 combines with J gene TRBJ2-3, with D unresolved. This CDR3 has 12 amino acids. The V gene lost 3 bases and the J gene lost 4 bases, with 5 bases spanning the gap. CDR1 is LNHNV and CDR2 is YYDKDF in the germline V gene (reference sequence). The CDR3 DNA reads as TGTGCCACCAGCAGCCGTCCAGATACGCAGTATTTT. Translation: CATSSRPDTQYF.

The chain joins TRBV2 to TRBJ1-3, with D possibly matching TRBD1 (6 bases). V lost 6 bases, J lost 2 bases, and 20 bases lay in between. The germline gives CDR1 SNHLY, CDR2 FYNNEI. The length of the CDR3 is 17 residues. The CDR3 region is CASRLPPGGGPGNTIYF. CDR3 DNA: TGTGCCAGCAGGCTGCCCCCCGGAGGGGGGCCTGGAAACACCATATATTTT.

The V and J genes are TRBV7-6 and TRBJ2-2; TRBD1 agrees at 8 bases. Germline loops: CDR1 SGHVS, CDR2 FNYEAQ. The CDR3 consists of 12 residues. V gave up 8 bases and J gave up 7 bases; unmatched junction bases: 3. The CDR3 here is CASRTGNGELFF. CDR3 DNA sequence: TGTGCCAGCCGGACAGGGAACGGGGAGCTGTTTTTT. The entire variable domain, with the rest obtained from reference TRBV7-6 and TRBJ2-2, is as follows: GAGVSQSPRYKVTKRGQDVALRCDPISGHVSLYWYRQALGQGPEFLTYFNYEAQQDKSGLPNDRFSAERPEGSISTLTIQRTEQRDSAMYRCASRTGNGELFFGEGSRLTVL.

V is TRBV10-3 and J is TRBJ1-3, with D possibly TRBD1 on 6 matching bases. The V gene's germline CDR1 is ENHRY and CDR2 SYGVKD. This CDR3 comprises 13 residues. The ends were cut back, 4 bases at V and 3 bases at J, with 7 bases in the middle. DNA for the CDR3: TGTGCCATCAGTGGGGGGCTTGGAAACACCATATATTTT. Its protein product is CAISGGLGNTIYF.

The table lists this clonotype with a count of one. This chain links TRBV2 with TRBJ2-7, with 8 bases identical to TRBD1. The CDR3 length is 13 residues. Looked up from germline, CDR1 is SNHLY and CDR2 is FYNNEI. The J segment lost 2 bases and the V segment lost 11 bases, leaving 8 bases of the junction unmatched. The CDR3 bases are TGTGCCTGGTCCCGGACAGGGCCCTACGAGCAGTACTTC. Translated: CAWSRTGPYEQYF.

The CDR3 nucleotides are TGTGCCATCAGTGAGGGACACACGAGCTCCTATAATTCACCCCTCCACTTT. This codes for CAISEGHTSSYNSPLHF. The chain recombines TRBV10-3 with TRBJ1-6, with D maybe TRBD1 (5 bases). The CDR3 covers 17 residues. The germline V gene has CDR1 ENHRY and CDR2 SYGVKD. The V gene lost 2 bases and the J gene lost 0 bases, with 11 bases spanning the gap.

The chain joins TRBV20-1 to TRBJ1-4; D is unresolved. The V gene's germline CDR1 is DFQATT and CDR2 SNEGSKA (reference sequence). The germline V and J ends were trimmed by 0 bases and 0 bases, with 11 bases remaining between them. The length of the CDR3 is 16 residues. The CDR3 region is CSAREPTAATNEKLFF. Written as DNA, the CDR3 is TGCAGTGCTAGAGAGCCTACAGCCGCAACTAATGAAAAACTGTTTTTT.

A single count supports this clonotype. CDR3 amino acids: CASSGGGTDTQYF. CDR3 in DNA: TGCGCCAGCAGTGGCGGGGGCACAGATACGCAGTATTTT. This sequence joins TRBV10-2 and TRBJ2-3; tentatively, D is TRBD2 (6 bases). V was trimmed by 4 bases and J by 1 base, leaving 6 bases between them. Germline V gives CDR1 WSHSY, CDR2 SAAADI. The CDR3 has 13 amino acids.